Listed below are T cell receptor beta chains from one sample, sequenced in a study of brain T cells in children with intractable seizures. Only in-frame clones appear in the TCRdb table, and some are missing; sequencing was by immunoSEQ multiplex PCR. The sample shows about 80,000 clones, around 91% of them seen only once. Sequenced material: peripheral blood, taken at surgery. Receptors originate from a girl aged 2 to 10 with Rasmussen encephalitis and intractable seizures. The CDR3 runs from the conserved cysteine through the conserved F or W. The D gene is left open where the match is weak. Clone size is not always given. Where it is, it says once, few, many or a class for expanded clones.

>NA|TRBV2|NA|TRBJ2-7
TGTGCCAGCTCCGGGGCCTGGGAGCAGTACTTC
CASSGAWEQYF
>TRBD1|TRBV30|NA|TRBJ1-5
TGTGCCTGGACTGGACAGGGTAGCAATCAGCCCCAGCATTTT
CAWTGQGSNQPQHF
>NA|TRBV11-2|few|TRBJ1-5
TGTGCCAGCAGCTTGGGTTTCAATCAGCCCCAGCATTTT
CASSLGFNQPQHF
>NA|TRBV29-1|NA|TRBJ2-3
TGCAGCGCCCCGAGTCGGGGACTCCCCACAGATACGCAGTATTTT
CSAPSRGLPTDTQYF
>NA|TRBV6-5|NA|TRBJ1-2
TGTGCCAGCAGTTTTAACCCTGACGTTAACTATGGCTACACCTTC
CASSFNPDVNYGYTF
>NA|TRBV5-4|NA|TRBJ1-4
TGTGCCAGCAGCTTGGAAATGGGAAATGAAAAACTGTTTTTT
CASSLEMGNEKLFF
>NA|TRBV3-1/TRBV3-2|once|TRBJ1-1
TGTGCCAGCAGCCAAGAGCTACAGGGCCGAGGGGCTTTCTTT
CASSQELQGRGAFF
>TRBD2|TRBV9|once|TRBJ2-3
TGTGCCAGCAGCGTAAGCCTAGCGGCTGATACGCAGTATTTT
CASSVSLAADTQYF
>NA|TRBV5-6|NA|TRBJ2-7
TGTGCCAGCAGCTTGGGTCAGAGATACGAGCAGTACTTC
CASSLGQRYEQYF
>TRBD2|TRBV30|NA|TRBJ2-3
TGTGCCTGGAGTGGCCCCTCATATTGGCGGGAGGGTGATTACACAGATACGCAGTATTTT
CAWSGPSYWREGDYTDTQYF
>NA|TRBV7-9|once|TRBJ1-1
TGTGCCAGCAGTTTGGGGGTCACTGAAGCTTTCTTT
CASSLGVTEAFF
>NA|TRBV9|NA|TRBJ2-1
TGTGCCAGCAGCGTAGGCCCGACGACGGGTGAGCAGTTCTTC
CASSVGPTTGEQFF
>TRBD1|TRBV25-1|NA|TRBJ1-3
TGTGCCAGCAGTGATTTACAGGGGGCCGTCGCTGGAAACACCATATATTTT
CASSDLQGAVAGNTIYF
>NA|TRBV28|NA|TRBJ1-2
TGTGCCAGCAGACGGCCGCATGGGTATGGCTACACCTTC
CASRRPHGYGYTF
>TRBD1|TRBV3-1/TRBV3-2|NA|TRBJ1-2
TGTGCCAGCAGCCAATCGACAGGGGGAAACTATGGCTACACCTTC
CASSQSTGGNYGYTF
>TRBD2|TRBV5-1|NA|TRBJ2-1
TGCGCCAGCAGTTCGTCACTAGCGGGCAGTTCTCCCTACAATGAGCAGTTCTTC
CASSSSLAGSSPYNEQFF
>NA|TRBV14|NA|TRBJ2-5
TGTGCCAGCAGCCAAGGTTACAGCCAAGAGACCCAGTACTTC
CASSQGYSQETQYF
>NA|TRBV20-1|NA|TRBJ2-1
TGCAGTGTCGACGGGAAGAATGAGCAGTTCTTC
CSVDGKNEQFF
>TRBD2|TRBV19|once|TRBJ2-1
TGTGCCAGTAGTAAATTAGCGGGGAGTATCCCCCATGAGCAGTTCTTC
CASSKLAGSIPHEQFF
>NA|TRBV6-5|NA|TRBJ1-5
TGTGCCAGCAGGAAGGGCAGAAATCAGCCCCAGCATTTT
CASRKGRNQPQHF
>TRBD1|TRBV3-1/TRBV3-2|NA|TRBJ1-4
TGTGCCAGCAGCTTTGGACAGGGGGGCCTTGTTTCAGAAAAACTGTTTTTT
CASSFGQGGLVSEKLFF
>NA|TRBV6-5|NA|TRBJ2-2
TGTGCCAGCAGTTACACCGGGGGACTGTACACCGGGGAGCTGTTTTTT
CASSYTGGLYTGELFF
>NA|TRBV18|NA|TRBJ1-3
TGTGCCAGCTCACCCGGGACGGCCGGAAACACCATATATTTT
CASSPGTAGNTIYF
>NA|TRBV5-4|NA|TRBJ2-5
TGTGCCAGCAGCTTGGTGGGTCAAGAGACCCAGTACTTC
CASSLVGQETQYF
>TRBD2|TRBV27|NA|TRBJ2-7
TGTGCCAGCAGCGGGGGGTTCTCCTACGAGCAGTACTTC
CASSGGFSYEQYF
>NA|TRBV21-1|NA|TRBJ1-6
TGTGCCAGCAGCAAATTAAGGGAGGTCGTAGTTTCACCCCTCCACTTT
CASSKLREVVVSPLHF
>NA|TRBV4-2|NA|TRBJ2-1
TGTGCCAGCAGCCAAGACCCGGACATGAGCTCCTACAATGAGCAGTTCTTC
CASSQDPDMSSYNEQFF
>NA|TRBV6-5|NA|TRBJ1-2
TGTGCCAGCAGTTACTCGCGGGGATCCTATGGCTACACCTTC
CASSYSRGSYGYTF
>NA|TRBV10-1|NA|TRBJ2-7
TGCGCCAGCAGTGAGTCACGCGCCCCAGCCCGGCAGTACTTC
CASSESRAPARQYF
>TRBD1|TRBV3-1/TRBV3-2|NA|TRBJ1-1
TGTGCCAGCAGCCGGGACAGGGCCAGCACTGAAGCTTTCTTT
CASSRDRASTEAFF
>NA|TRBV30|NA|TRBJ1-6
TGTGCCTGGAGTGTAGTCGGGAGCTCCTATAATTCACCCCTCCACTTT
CAWSVVGSSYNSPLHF
>TRBD2|TRBV12-5|NA|TRBJ2-1
TGTGCTAGTGGTGCAGGAGCACTAGCGGGGGGGCGCGAGCAGTTCTTC
CASGAGALAGGREQFF
>NA|TRBV9|NA|TRBJ1-1
TGTGCCAGCAGCCCCGACACACTTGAAGCTTTCTTT
CASSPDTLEAFF
>NA|TRBV9|once|TRBJ1-1
TGTGCCAGCAGCGTAGGCGCGAACACTGAAGCTTTCTTT
CASSVGANTEAFF
>NA|TRBV11-2|NA|TRBJ2-2
TGTGCCAGCAGCTTAGGACTAATCAGTTACACCGGGGAGCTGTTTTTT
CASSLGLISYTGELFF
>NA|TRBV7-2|NA|TRBJ1-1
TGTGCCAGCAGCTTAGAATGGGGGCCGAACACTGAAGCTTTCTTT
CASSLEWGPNTEAFF
>TRBD1|TRBV27|NA|TRBJ2-3
TGTGCCAGCAGTTTAGGGGACAGTACAGATACGCAGTATTTT
CASSLGDSTDTQYF
>TRBD1|TRBV6-5|NA|TRBJ2-7
TGTGCCAGCAGTTACCTGGGGGACAGCTCCTACGAGCAGTACTTC
CASSYLGDSSYEQYF
>NA|TRBV19|NA|TRBJ2-5
TGTGCCAGTAGTATTCTCCCAAGGTCAAAAGAGACCCAGTACTTC
CASSILPRSKETQYF
>NA|TRBV25-1|NA|TRBJ1-4
TGTGCCAGCAGTGAATCGGGGGTGGTGACGGCAACTAATGAAAAACTGTTTTTT
CASSESGVVTATNEKLFF
>NA|TRBV7-4|NA|TRBJ2-7
TGTGCCAGCAGCTCTCCAGGGTGCGAGCAGTACTTC
CASSSPGCEQYF
>NA|TRBV11-2|NA|TRBJ1-1
TGTGCCAGCAGCTTAGCGGCGGGCATTGATATGAACACTGAAGCTTTCTTT
CASSLAAGIDMNTEAFF
>TRBD2|TRBV2|NA|TRBJ2-7
TGTGCCAGCAGTGAACTAGCGGGGGGCGTCTCCGAGCAGTACTTC
CASSELAGGVSEQYF
>NA|TRBV7-8|NA|TRBJ2-4
TGTGCCAGCAGCCCTACCGGGACTCGGCGAACAAACATTCAGTACTTC
CASSPTGTRRTNIQYF
>NA|TRBV28|NA|TRBJ2-2
TGTGCCACCAGAGCCTTCGGGCGGAAGAACACCGGGGAGCTGTTTTTT
CATRAFGRKNTGELFF
>NA|TRBV5-1|NA|TRBJ1-6
TGCGCCAGCAGCTTGGGATTCGAGGGTTCACCCCTCCACTTT
CASSLGFEGSPLHF
>NA|TRBV5-4|NA|TRBJ2-4
TGTGCCAGCAGCCGGGGACGGGGTTTAGCCAAAAACATTCAGTACTTC
CASSRGRGLAKNIQYF
>NA|TRBV3-1/TRBV3-2|NA|TRBJ2-7
TGTGCCAGCAGCCGGATTAGGAGGATACAGGGATGGTTC
CASSRIRRIQGWF
>TRBD1|TRBV4-1|NA|TRBJ2-5
TGCGCCAGCAGCCCCACAGGGGGCAACCAAGAGACCCAGTACTTC
CASSPTGGNQETQYF
>NA|TRBV27|NA|TRBJ2-7
TGTGCCAGCAGTTCCATTACAGGGGGGGCCTACGAGCAGTACTTC
CASSSITGGAYEQYF
>NA|TRBV9|NA|TRBJ2-2
TGTGCCAGCAGCGATGTAGGGAAGGAGCTGTTTTTT
CASSDVGKELFF
>NA|TRBV7-2|NA|TRBJ2-3
TGTGCCAGCAGCTTAGGGACAGGCACAGATACGCAGTATTTT
CASSLGTGTDTQYF
>NA|TRBV12-3/TRBV12-4|NA|TRBJ1-1
TGTGCCAGCCGGACATTGATAGACACTGAAGCTTTCTTT
CASRTLIDTEAFF
>NA|TRBV18|NA|TRBJ1-1
TGTGCCAGCTCACCAAATGGGGGCACTGAAGCTTTCTTT
CASSPNGGTEAFF